This TCR beta chain was sequenced in a study of Graves' ophthalmopathy and Graves' hyperthyroidism (dated 2018 in TCRdb). Regarding the study in general: Hyperthyroidism was defined as stable when no progression to ophthalmopathy occurred within 18 months of follow-up. TCR beta repertoire signatures were used to distinguish Graves' ophthalmopathy from Graves' hyperthyroidism and to predict progression to ophthalmopathy. In total, 135 blood samples were TCR-sequenced: roughly 45 ophthalmopathy, 80 or so hyperthyroidism and roughly 17 hyperthyroidism-to-ophthalmopathy patients. A discovery set of 95 to 100 patients (around 45 ophthalmopathy, around 57 stable hyperthyroidism) was enrolled to explore V-J signatures distinguishing ophthalmopathy from hyperthyroidism. An independent validation cohort was composed of approximately 18 hyperthyroidism patients and around 16 patients who later progressed from hyperthyroidism to ophthalmopathy. T-cell repertoires of thyroid tissue and blood were compared in about six hyperthyroidism patients. Once sampling was done, hyperthyroidism patients were given methimazole at a starting dose of 30 mg daily, while ophthalmopathy patients were given high-dose intravenous methylprednisolone. Results the study describes overall, beyond this receptor: No statistical method was used to predetermine the sample size, and group allocation was not hidden from the investigators. In cross-validation, the 13-signature model distinguished ophthalmopathy from stable hyperthyroidism with around 90% sensitivity and over 81% specificity, while in the test set the corresponding values were approximately 79% and 70%. In validation, the model predicted ophthalmopathy progression with nearly 71% sensitivity and 72% to 80% specificity; some twelve predicted patients were CT-confirmed with GO in a median of around 6 months. Most expanded thyroid clonotypes with a frequency above 0.001 also appeared in blood, which suggests that blood repertoires may reflect the immune response in the thyroid.

Patients with hyperthyroidism were aged 18 to 65 years, had been newly diagnosed, and had a disease duration of less than 2 months. Patients with other autoimmune diseases, uncontrolled infections, pregnancy or lactation were excluded. Clinical symptoms, serum thyroxine, TRAb, thyroid ultrasound and orbital computed tomography formed the basis of the diagnosis. Total RNA was extracted using Trizol reagent, and RNA quality was checked on an Agilent 2100 Bioanalyzer. CDR3 length: 13 amino acids, cysteine to phenylalanine. Just CDR3 DNA is preserved here, 39 bases in frame from base 1. Remarks on this clonotype: It lacks a known antigen. At one end, the junction sequence differs from germline, possibly due to a read error.

TCR beta CDR3 regions were amplified from RNA transcripts for repertoire sequencing. HTBI primers and the Qiagen OneStep RT-PCR kit were used in a first-round RT-PCR, which was followed by a second-round multiplex PCR, size selection and purification. The libraries underwent paired-end sequencing with 100 bp reads on an Illumina HiSeq2000. Concerning the study's data processing: SOAPnuke was used to process the reads, removing any read that contained adapters or uncalled bases, had a mean Phred below 15, or lacked an exact match to the constant primer or identifier. COPE v1.2.5 was used to merge the high-quality paired reads. Clonotypes were defined as unique nucleotide sequences and were aligned to IMGT TRB V, D and J references using MiTCR v1.1. The analysis was limited to V-J combinations with a frequency above 0.0001, which together covered 99% to 99.2% of the repertoires. A TCR clonal expansion and chaos score per V-J combination was defined as the ratio of F50 clonal expansion to chaos observed in the TCRdist matrix. Welch's t-statistics and random forest were used to reduce the features to 10 to 15 V-J combinations, which were then used as input to a naive Bayes classifier. The Morisita-Horn index was used to measure how similar the thyroid and blood repertoires were. TCRdb reworked the public reads: Q25 trimming with fastp, MiXCR clone assembly, productive beta chains retained. Here each entry gathers all rows of one CDR3 protein and keeps the most common genes and DNA. TCRdb's processing, not the authors', yielded these V and J calls. The sample table records approximately 1.2 million distinct CDR3 sequences; about two fifths of these occur just once. The ten biggest clones cover roughly 10% of the sample.

This chain is built from TRBV12-3 or TRBV12-4 and TRBJ1-5; the D gene is unclear. Sequencing was done on a sample of peripheral blood or thyroid tissue (not recorded which). The source of this sequence is an adult man with Graves' hyperthyroidism. Here is the DNA: TGTGCCAGCAGATTAGAGTTAAATCAGCCCCAGCATTTT. This translates into CASRLELNQPQHF.